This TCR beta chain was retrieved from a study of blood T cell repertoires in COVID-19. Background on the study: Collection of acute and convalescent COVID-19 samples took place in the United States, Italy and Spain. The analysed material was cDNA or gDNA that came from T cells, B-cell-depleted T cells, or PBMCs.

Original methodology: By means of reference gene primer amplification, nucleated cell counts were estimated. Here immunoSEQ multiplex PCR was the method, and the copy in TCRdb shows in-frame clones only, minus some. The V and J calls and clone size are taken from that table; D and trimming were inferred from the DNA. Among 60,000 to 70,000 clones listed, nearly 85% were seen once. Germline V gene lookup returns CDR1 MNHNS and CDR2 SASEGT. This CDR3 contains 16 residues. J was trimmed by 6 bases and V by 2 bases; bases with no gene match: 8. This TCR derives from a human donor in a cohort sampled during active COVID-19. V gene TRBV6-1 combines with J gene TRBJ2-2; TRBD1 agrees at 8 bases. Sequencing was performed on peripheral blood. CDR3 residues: CASSEYPGGESGELFF. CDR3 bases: TGTGCCAGCAGTGAATATCCAGGGGGCGAATCCGGGGAGCTGTTTTTT.